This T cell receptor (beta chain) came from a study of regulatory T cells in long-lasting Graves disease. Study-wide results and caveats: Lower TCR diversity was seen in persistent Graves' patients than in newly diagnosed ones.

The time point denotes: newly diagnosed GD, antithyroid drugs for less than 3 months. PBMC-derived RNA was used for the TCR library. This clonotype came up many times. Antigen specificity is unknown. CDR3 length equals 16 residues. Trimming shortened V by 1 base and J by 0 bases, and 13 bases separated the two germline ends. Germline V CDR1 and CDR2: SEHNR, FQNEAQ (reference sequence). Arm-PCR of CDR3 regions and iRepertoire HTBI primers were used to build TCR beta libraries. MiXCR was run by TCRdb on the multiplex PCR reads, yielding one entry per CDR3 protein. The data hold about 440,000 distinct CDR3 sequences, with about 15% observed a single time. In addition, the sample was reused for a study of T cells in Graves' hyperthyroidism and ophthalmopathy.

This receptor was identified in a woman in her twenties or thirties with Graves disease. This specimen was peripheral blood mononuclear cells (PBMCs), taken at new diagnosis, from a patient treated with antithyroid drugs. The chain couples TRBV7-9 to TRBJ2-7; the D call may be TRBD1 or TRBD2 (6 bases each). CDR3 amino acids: CASSLGGGGSSYEQYF. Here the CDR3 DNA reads TGTGCCAGCAGCTTAGGAGGAGGGGGAAGCTCCTACGAGCAGTACTTC. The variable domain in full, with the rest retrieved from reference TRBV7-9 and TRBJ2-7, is DTGVSQNPRHKITKRGQNVTFRCDPISEHNRLYWYRQTLGQGPEFLTYFQNEAQLEKSRLLSDRFSAERPKGSFSTLEIQRTEQGDSAMYLCASSLGGGGSSYEQYFGPGTRLTVT.